This section outlines one T cell receptor (beta chain) sequence together with its context. The specificity of this receptor is unknown. No base qualities exist here, and no much larger clone lies one base off it. This specimen belongs to a study of blood T cell repertoires in COVID-19 (dated by TCRdb to the early 2020s). Study-wide context: Collaborator samples came from the United States, Italy and Spain and covered acute and convalescent phases of COVID-19. Samples were obtained from the ongoing ImmuneRACE study (first 160 participants) and from over 1,000 subjects provided by 6 global collaborators. The prospective study material was composed of cDNA or gDNA derived from T cells, B-cell-depleted T cells, or PBMCs. The repertoires were released in a freely available public database meant as a resource for research on the immune response to SARS-CoV-2. Where available, HLA class I and class II types were obtained from metadata supplied by the sample provider rather than from assay-based typing. A de-identified subject ID, COVID-19 status, age in years and sex were almost always included in the sample metadata. Deeply sampled blood TCRbeta repertoires from subjects exposed to, actively infected with, or recovered from COVID-19 were included in the dataset.

TCRbeta CDR3 regions were amplified from genomic DNA using the immunoSEQ Assay, a bias-controlled multiplex PCR. From the authors' description of their analysis: The number of nucleated cells in each sample was estimated by amplification of reference gene primers within the assay. To quantify the absolute abundance of each unique TCRbeta CDR3 rearrangement, sequence reads were collapsed and filtered. For each sample, productive Simpson clonality was calculated as the square root of Simpson's diversity index over productive rearrangements. TCRdb limited this immuneACCESS table to in-frame rearrangements with V and J called. A share of clones is missing; checked studies link under half to unresolved V genes, and the rest is unexplained. V, J and clone size reflect that table, while D and trimming were determined from the DNA. A total of 350,000 or so clones appear in this sample, 70% to 90% of them only once. Jointly, the top ten make up 8.5% to 12% of the sample.

At one collaborating source in Seattle, patients were enrolled during active infection and were followed longitudinally through the course of disease. Collaborating institutions collected whole blood in K2EDTA tubes following their own protocols. For TCRbeta analysis, collaborators shipped samples in one of three forms: frozen whole blood, isolated PBMCs, or DNA extracted from either of those sample types. V loses 5 bases at its end and J loses 11 bases; junction bases beyond the gene matches: 15. Reading the germline V gene gives CDR1 SGHVS and CDR2 FQNEAQ. Inclusive of the bounding cysteine and phenylalanine, the CDR3 is 15 residues long. Only the CDR3 DNA is retained, 45 bases long and in frame from the first base. Overall results and qualifications from the work: The amount of clinical and demographic metadata varied by source and participant and was provided uncurated.

The sample was peripheral blood. The receptor's source is a woman in her 30s with COVID-19, enrolled during active disease. The rearranged chain carries TRBV7-8 and TRBJ1-1; 9 of the junction bases match TRBD1. The CDR3 region has the sequence CASSVSRDREDSAFF. The DNA reads as follows: TGTGCCAGCAGCGTAAGCCGGGACAGGGAGGATTCGGCTTTCTTT.